This entry lists 10 T cell receptor beta chains sequenced from one sample in a study of identical twins (dated by TCRdb to 2015 to 2016). Libraries were built with 5' RACE. The sequencer listed for this sample is Illumina HiSeq 2000. TCRdb reran the public reads through fastp at Q25 and MiXCR, keeping productive beta chains. Rows are unified per CDR3 protein, each entry keeping the most common DNA and genes. In this sample the table shows approximately 500,000 distinct CDR3 sequences, approximately 24% of which occur a single time. Jointly, the top ten make up roughly 2.8% of the sample. In addition, the sample was reused for a study of T cells expressing NK-cell markers.

The sample was CD4+ T cells sorted from blood. These receptors were obtained from a woman aged 18-30 years in good health.

In its sample, this clonotype was seen a few times. The chain employs TRBV12-3 or TRBV12-4 and TRBJ1-2; D remains unclear. CDR3 length equals 13 residues. V was clipped by 5 bases and J by 5 bases, with 12 bases between them. The CDR3 loop is CASSRVGEYGYTF. The CDR3 bases are TGTGCCAGCAGTCGCGTGGGAGAATATGGCTACACCTTC.

This rearrangement joins TRBV5-6 to TRBJ2-1; tentatively, D is TRBD1 (6 bases). Germline lookup yields CDR1 SGHDT and CDR2 YYEEEE. This CDR3 is 14 amino acids long. Trimming removed 4 bases from V and 6 bases from J, with 14 bases in between. The CDR3 DNA follows: TGTGCCAGCAGCGAGTTGTCAGGGGTCAATGAGCAGTTCTTC. It encodes CASSELSGVNEQFF.

The sample holds a few counts of this clonotype. This chain links TRBV20-1 with TRBJ2-2; 10 bases map to TRBD2. The V gene end was trimmed by 5 bases and the J gene end by 7 bases; junction bases not matched to a gene: 7. This CDR3 spans 14 amino acids. Looked up from germline, CDR1 is DFQATT and CDR2 is SNEGSKA (reference sequence). CDR3 sequence (DNA): TGCAGTGCTTACCTAGCGGGGGCTAGCGGGGAGCTGTTTTTT. Translating gives CSAYLAGASGELFF.

The chain links TRBV3-1 to TRBJ2-2; D is uncertain. The CDR3 contains 10 residues. Trimming stripped 6 bases from V and 7 bases from J, with 3 bases between. Germline CDR1 and CDR2: LGHDT and YNNKEL (reference sequence). CDR3 bases: TGTGCCAGCAGGGGCGGGGAGCTGTTTTTT. Translated, it gives CASRGGELFF.

J is TRBJ1-4 and V is TRBV20-1; D unresolved. V gave up 3 bases and J gave up 0 bases, with 8 bases separating them. The CDR3 is 14 amino acids. Germline CDR1 reads DFQATT; CDR2 reads SNEGSKA (reference sequence). This CDR3 is CSASPAATNEKLFF. The CDR3 DNA reads as TGCAGTGCTAGTCCTGCGGCAACTAATGAAAAACTGTTTTTT.

The sample holds a few counts of this clonotype. The chain joins TRBV11-2 to TRBJ2-1; the D is unclear. The germline gives CDR1 SGHAT, CDR2 FQNNGV. This CDR3 contains 14 residues. Trimming pared 2 bases from V and 6 bases from J, leaving 11 bases between. As DNA, the CDR3 is TGTGCCAGCAGCTTACAAAGGCCCCTCAATGAGCAGTTCTTC. Amino acid sequence: CASSLQRPLNEQFF.

DNA of the CDR3: TGCAGCGTTGTGGAGGCGGGGGTGAGGCATACGCAGTATTTT. Protein product: CSVVEAGVRHTQYF. The rearrangement links TRBV29-1 to TRBJ2-3; 7 nucleotides agree with TRBD2. Germline V gene data show CDR1 as SQVTM and CDR2 as ANQGSEA. The CDR3 spans 14 residues. Trimming at V came to 4 bases and at J to 7 bases, leaving 11 bases not matched to a gene.

The J gene is TRBJ2-3, the V gene TRBV29-1; unclear D gene. In germline, CDR1 is SQVTM, CDR2 ANQGSEA. Trimming removed 4 bases from V and 5 bases from J, with 10 bases in between. The CDR3 covers 12 residues. The CDR3 DNA reads TGCAGCGTTGGGGCTGTGGGAGATACGCAGTATTTT. It specifies CSVGAVGDTQYF.

This clonotype has more than one count but fewer than ten. This chain links TRBV9 with TRBJ2-5, with D uncertain. The CDR3 contains 15 residues. CDR1 and CDR2 from the germline V gene are SGDLS and YYNGEE. V lost 2 bases, J lost 1 base, and 12 bases lay in between. The CDR3 sequence: CASSVGVGPQETQYF. The CDR3 DNA is TGTGCCAGCAGCGTGGGTGTCGGGCCCCAAGAGACCCAGTACTTC. The full variable domain, its missing parts supplied by reference TRBV9 and TRBJ2-5, is DSGVTQTPKHLITATGQRVTLRCSPRSGDLSVYWYQQSLDQGLQFLIQYYNGEERAKGNILERFSAQQFPDLHSELNLSSLELGDSALYFCASSVGVGPQETQYFGPGTRLLVL.

This clonotype was counted a few times. CDR3 coding DNA: TGCGCCAGCAGCGTTGGTAGTAGCGATGAGCAGTTCTTC. Its protein product is CASSVGSSDEQFF. The rearrangement uses TRBV5-1 and TRBJ2-1; the D gene is possibly TRBD2 (5 bases). The CDR3 runs 13 residues. The germline V and J ends were trimmed by 4 bases and 8 bases, with 13 bases remaining between them. Germline loops: CDR1 SGHRS, CDR2 YFSETQ.